Sequencing of this T cell receptor beta chain was carried out in a study of blood T cell repertoires in COVID-19 (dated by TCRdb to the early 2020s). A note on the overall study: Samples from collaborators originated in the United States, Italy and Spain and spanned both the acute and convalescent phases of COVID-19. The material from the prospective study consisted of cDNA or gDNA derived from T cells, B-cell-depleted T cells, or PBMCs. Deeply sampled blood TCRbeta repertoires from subjects exposed to, actively infected with, or recovered from COVID-19 were included in the dataset. The repertoires were released in a freely available public database intended as a resource for research on the immune response to SARS-CoV-2. Samples came from the ongoing ImmuneRACE study (first 160 participants) plus 1,254 subjects from 6 global collaborators. Nearly every sample came with metadata listing a de-identified subject ID, COVID-19 status, age in years and sex. Where available, HLA class I and class II types were taken from metadata supplied by the sample provider and were not determined by assay-based typing. What the work shows at the level of the full study, not this receptor alone: Clinical and demographic metadata were provided uncurated, with the amount varying by source and participant.

TCRbeta CDR3 regions were amplified from genomic DNA using the immunoSEQ Assay, a bias-controlled multiplex PCR. For the original study's pipeline: The number of nucleated cells in each sample was estimated by amplification of reference gene primers within the assay. Sequence reads were collapsed and filtered to measure the absolute abundance of every unique TCRbeta CDR3 rearrangement. Productive Simpson clonality was computed per sample as the square root of Simpson's diversity index over productive rearrangements. The source is immuneACCESS, and TCRdb retained only in-frame sequences with V and J called. Part of the clones is not carried over; for the studies checked, unresolved V genes explain less than half of this, and the remainder is unexplained. For V, J and clone size, that table is used; D and trimming come from the DNA. In this sample the table shows 120,000 or so clones, approximately 90% of which occur a single time. The top ten constitute less than 2% of the sample.

This clone was counted a few times. It lacks a known antigen. No qualities accompany the bases; no much larger clone lies one base away. Each collaborating institution followed its own protocols to collect whole blood in K2EDTA tubes. Collaborator samples were shipped for TCRbeta analysis as frozen whole blood, isolated PBMCs, or DNA extracted from either sample type. CDR3 length: 15 amino acids, cysteine to phenylalanine. The entry retains the CDR3 DNA only, 45 bases that are in frame from base 1. Trimming takes 2 bases off V and 8 bases off J; junction bases not matched to a gene: 11. The germline V gene specifies MNHNS as CDR1 and SASEGT as CDR2.

This chain joins TRBV6-1 to TRBJ1-2, with 7 bases in between that match TRBD1. The receptor comes from a human donor in a cohort sampled during active COVID-19. The source material was peripheral blood. The CDR3 reads as follows: CASSEKGAKTFGYTF. The sequenced DNA is TGTGCCAGCAGTGAAAAGGGGGCAAAGACTTTCGGCTACACCTTC.